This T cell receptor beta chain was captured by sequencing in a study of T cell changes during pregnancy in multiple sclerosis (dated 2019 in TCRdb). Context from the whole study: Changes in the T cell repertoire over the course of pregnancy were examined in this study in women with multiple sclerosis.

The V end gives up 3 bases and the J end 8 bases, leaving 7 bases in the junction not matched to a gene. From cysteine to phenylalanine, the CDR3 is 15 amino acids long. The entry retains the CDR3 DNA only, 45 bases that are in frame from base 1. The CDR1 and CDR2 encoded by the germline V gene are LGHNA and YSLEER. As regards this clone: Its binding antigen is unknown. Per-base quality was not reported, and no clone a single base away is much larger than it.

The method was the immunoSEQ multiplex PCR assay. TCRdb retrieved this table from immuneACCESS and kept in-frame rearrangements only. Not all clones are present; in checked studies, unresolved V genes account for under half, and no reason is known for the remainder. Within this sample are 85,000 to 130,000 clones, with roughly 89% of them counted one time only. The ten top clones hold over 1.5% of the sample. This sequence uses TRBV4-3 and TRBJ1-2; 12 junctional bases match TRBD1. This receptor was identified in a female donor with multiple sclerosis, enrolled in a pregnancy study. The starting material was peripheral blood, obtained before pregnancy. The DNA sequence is TGCGCCAGCAGCCAGCCGGGACAGGGGGCAGGAGGCTACACCTTC. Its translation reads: CASSQPGQGAGGYTF.